The T cell receptor beta chain under discussion was sequenced for a study of blood T cell repertoires in COVID-19. The V gene's germline CDR1 is SGHNT and CDR2 YYREEE (reference sequence). The CDR3 is 16 amino acids. Trimming removed 0 bases at V and 0 bases at J, with 12 bases between. Assay used: immunoSEQ multiplex PCR; TCRdb lists only in-frame clones, some missing. This sample has roughly 260,000 clones, with roughly four fifths found just once. The chain recombines TRBV5-4 with TRBJ1-1; D unclear. Sequenced sample: peripheral blood. This clonotype originated in a woman aged 70-85 years with acute or convalescent COVID-19. CDR3 sequence (DNA): TGTGCCAGCAGCTTGGGAGGGCCAGGAATGAACACTGAAGCTTTCTTT. Translated, it gives CASSLGGPGMNTEAFF.